The 5 T cell receptor beta chains below come from one sample, sequenced in a study of regulatory T cells in long-lasting Graves disease. Time point specified: newly diagnosed GD, antithyroid drugs for less than 3 months. PBMC RNA served as the TCR library source. To make TCR beta libraries, researchers used iRepertoire HTBI primers and Arm-PCR of CDR3 regions. TCRdb independently ran MiXCR on the multiplex PCR reads; one entry per CDR3 protein. The sample has around 250,000 distinct CDR3 sequences, about 20% seen once; the top ten hold 12% to 15%. These records were also assigned to another study, of T cells in Graves' hyperthyroidism and ophthalmopathy.

Sequencing used peripheral blood mononuclear cells (PBMCs), obtained at new diagnosis, from a patient treated with antithyroid drugs. These receptors came from a young woman with Graves disease.

V is TRBV15 and J is TRBJ2-5; D unclear. Germline CDR1 is LNHNV and CDR2 is YYDKDF (reference sequence). This CDR3 contains 15 residues. The ends were cut back, 0 bases at V and 0 bases at J, with 8 bases in the middle. The CDR3 region is CATSRDLPYQETQYF. CDR3 nucleotide sequence: TGTGCCACCAGCAGAGATTTACCGTACCAAGAGACCCAGTACTTC.

This clonotype appeared many times. The chain joins TRBV29-1 to TRBJ1-4, with D perhaps TRBD1 (5 bases). CDR3 length: 17 amino acids. Germline CDR1 reads SQVTM; CDR2 reads ANQGSEA. The V gene lost 0 bases and the J gene lost 8 bases, with 22 bases spanning the gap. CDR3 sequence (DNA): TGCAGCGTTGAAGATTGGGGTCTTGGGAGGGGTAAGGAAAAACTGTTTTTT. Translating gives CSVEDWGLGRGKEKLFF.

This clonotype showed up many times. The chain links TRBV3-1 to TRBJ1-1; D not certain. Trimming removed 4 bases from V and 6 bases from J, with 9 bases in between. The CDR3 spans 12 residues. The germline V gene encodes CDR1 LGHDT and CDR2 YNNKEL (reference sequence). CDR3 nucleotides: TGTGCCAGCAGCCTCTCGGCGGCTGAAGCTTTCTTT. This sequence encodes CASSLSAAEAFF. The full variable domain, with the rest looked up from reference TRBV3-1 and TRBJ1-1, is DTAVSQTPKYLVTQMGNDKSIKCEQNLGHDTMYWYKQDSKKFLKIMFSYNNKELIINETVPNRFSPKSPDKAHLNLHINSLELGDSAVYFCASSLSAAEAFFGQGTRLTVV.

At least ten counts were recorded for this clonotype. This chain connects TRBV7-9 to TRBJ2-1; 10 nucleotides align to TRBD1. Germline V gene lookup returns CDR1 SEHNR and CDR2 FQNEAQ (reference sequence). With V trimmed by 6 bases and J by 6 bases, 11 bases remained unmatched. The length of the CDR3 is 16 residues. CDR3 residues: CASRQTGTGVRNEQFF. The CDR3 region has the DNA TGTGCCAGCAGACAAACCGGGACAGGGGTCCGCAATGAGCAGTTCTTC.

This clonotype was observed at least ten times. V gene TRBV12-3 or TRBV12-4 combines with J gene TRBJ1-1, with D uncertain. The CDR3 consists of 12 residues. Trimming shortened V by 2 bases and J by 4 bases, and 5 bases separated the two germline ends. The CDR3 region is CASSLRITEAFF. CDR3 sequence (DNA): TGTGCCAGCAGTTTAAGGATCACTGAAGCTTTCTTT.